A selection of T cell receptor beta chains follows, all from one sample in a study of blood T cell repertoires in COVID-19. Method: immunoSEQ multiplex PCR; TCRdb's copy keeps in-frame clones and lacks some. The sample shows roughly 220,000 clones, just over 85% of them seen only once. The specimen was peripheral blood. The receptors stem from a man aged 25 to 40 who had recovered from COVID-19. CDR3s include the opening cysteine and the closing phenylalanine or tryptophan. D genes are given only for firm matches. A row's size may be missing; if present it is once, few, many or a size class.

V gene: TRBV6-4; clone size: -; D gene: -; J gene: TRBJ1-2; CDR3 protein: CASSDSSGRDGYTF; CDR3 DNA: TGTGCCAGCAGTGACTCCTCAGGGCGCGATGGCTACACCTTC
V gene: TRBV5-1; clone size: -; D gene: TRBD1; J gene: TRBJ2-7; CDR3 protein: CASSLGTGLYEQYF; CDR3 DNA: TGCGCCAGCAGCCTGGGGACAGGCCTCTACGAGCAGTACTTC
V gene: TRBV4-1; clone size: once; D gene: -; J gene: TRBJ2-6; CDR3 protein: CASSHSSGANVLTF; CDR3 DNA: TGCGCCAGCAGCCATAGCTCTGGGGCCAACGTCCTGACTTTC
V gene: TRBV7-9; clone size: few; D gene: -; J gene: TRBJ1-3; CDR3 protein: CASSAAAVEAGNTIYF; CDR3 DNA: TGTGCCAGCAGCGCCGCGGCGGTTGAGGCAGGAAACACCATATATTTT
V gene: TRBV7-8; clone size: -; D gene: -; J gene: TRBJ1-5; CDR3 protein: CASSLAGGRGQPQHF; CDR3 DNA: TGTGCCAGCAGCTTAGCCGGAGGACGCGGGCAGCCCCAGCATTTT
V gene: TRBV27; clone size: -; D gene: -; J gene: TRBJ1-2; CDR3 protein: CASSSTVNYGYTF; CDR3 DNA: TGTGCCAGCAGTTCGACAGTTAACTATGGCTACACCTTC
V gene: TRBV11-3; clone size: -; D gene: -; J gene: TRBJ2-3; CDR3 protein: CASSLGGDTQYF; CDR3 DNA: TGTGCCAGCAGCCTCGGAGGAGATACGCAGTATTTT
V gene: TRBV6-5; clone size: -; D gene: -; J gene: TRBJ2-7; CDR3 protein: CATERSTLFDEQYF; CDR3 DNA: TGTGCCACCGAGCGCAGCACCCTATTCGACGAGCAGTACTTC
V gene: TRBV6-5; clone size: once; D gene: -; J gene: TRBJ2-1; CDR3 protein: CASSRLEGNEQFF; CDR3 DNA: TGTGCCAGCAGCCGCCTCGAGGGCAATGAGCAGTTCTTC
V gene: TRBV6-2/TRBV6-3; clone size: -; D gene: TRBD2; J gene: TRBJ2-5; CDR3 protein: CASSYRTRKTQYF; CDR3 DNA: TGTGCCAGCAGTTACCGGACTAGGAAGACCCAGTACTTC
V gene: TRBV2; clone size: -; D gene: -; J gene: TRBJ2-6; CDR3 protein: CASRETESVSGANVLTF; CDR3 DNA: TGTGCCAGCAGGGAGACCGAATCCGTCTCTGGGGCCAACGTCCTGACTTTC
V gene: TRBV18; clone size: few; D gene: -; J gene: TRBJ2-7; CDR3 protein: CASSLDSYEQYF; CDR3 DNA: TGTGCCAGCTCACTGGACAGTTACGAGCAGTACTTC
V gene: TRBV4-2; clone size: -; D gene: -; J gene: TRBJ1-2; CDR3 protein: CASSQERLQGSGYTF; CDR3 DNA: TGTGCCAGCAGCCAAGAGCGACTCCAGGGCTCTGGCTACACCTTC
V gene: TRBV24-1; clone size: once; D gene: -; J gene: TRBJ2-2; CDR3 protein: CATSDLTSSNTGELFF; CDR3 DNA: TGTGCCACCAGTGATTTAACTAGCTCGAACACCGGGGAGCTGTTTTTT
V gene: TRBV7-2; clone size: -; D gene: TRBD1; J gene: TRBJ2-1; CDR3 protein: CASSPGGGRGRYNEQFF; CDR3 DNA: TGTGCCAGCAGCCCAGGGGGAGGCAGGGGGCGGTACAATGAGCAGTTCTTC
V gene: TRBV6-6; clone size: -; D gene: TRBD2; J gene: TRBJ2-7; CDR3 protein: CASSSGGYEQYF; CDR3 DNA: TGTGCCAGCAGTAGCGGGGGGTACGAGCAGTACTTC
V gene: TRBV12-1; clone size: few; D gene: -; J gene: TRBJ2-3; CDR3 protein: CASSTLPGQGVDTQYF; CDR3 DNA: TGTGCCAGCAGCACCCTACCGGGCCAGGGGGTAGATACGCAGTATTTT
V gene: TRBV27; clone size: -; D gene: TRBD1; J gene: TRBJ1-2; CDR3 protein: CASSNRDRASGYTF; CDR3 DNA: TGTGCCAGCAGTAACCGGGACAGGGCTTCTGGCTACACCTTC
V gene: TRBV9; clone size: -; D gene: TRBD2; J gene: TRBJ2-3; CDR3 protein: CASSVTSGGIGDTQYF; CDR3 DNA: TGTGCCAGCAGCGTAACGAGCGGGGGGATCGGGGATACGCAGTATTTT
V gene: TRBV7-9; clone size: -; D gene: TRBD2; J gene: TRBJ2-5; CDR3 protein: CASSPGLAGLQETQYF; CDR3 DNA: TGTGCCAGCAGCCCAGGACTAGCGGGGCTCCAAGAGACCCAGTACTTC
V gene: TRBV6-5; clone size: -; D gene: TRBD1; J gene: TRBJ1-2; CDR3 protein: CASRGDRVQGYTF; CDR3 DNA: TGTGCCAGCAGGGGGGACAGGGTACAAGGCTACACCTTC
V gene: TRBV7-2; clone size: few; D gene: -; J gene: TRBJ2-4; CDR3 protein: CASSPRVQGKNIQYF; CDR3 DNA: TGTGCCAGCAGCCCTCGGGTGCAGGGGAAAAACATTCAGTACTTC
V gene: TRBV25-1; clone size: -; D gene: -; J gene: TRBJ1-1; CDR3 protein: CASSENFRGTEAFF; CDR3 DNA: TGTGCCAGCAGTGAAAATTTTAGGGGAACTGAAGCTTTCTTT
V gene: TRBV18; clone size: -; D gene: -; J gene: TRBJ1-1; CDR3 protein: CASSIMNTEAFF; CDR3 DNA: TGTGCCAGTTCTATAATGAACACTGAAGCTTTCTTT
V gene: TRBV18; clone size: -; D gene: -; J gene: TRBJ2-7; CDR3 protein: CASSRNPKYEQYF; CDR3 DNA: TGTGCCAGCTCGAGGAACCCAAAATACGAGCAGTACTTC
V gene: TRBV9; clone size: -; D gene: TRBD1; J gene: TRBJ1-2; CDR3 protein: CASSVARGANYGYTF; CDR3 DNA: TGTGCCAGCAGCGTAGCCAGGGGGGCTAACTATGGCTACACCTTC
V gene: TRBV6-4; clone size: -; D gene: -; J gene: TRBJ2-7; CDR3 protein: CASSDSVGQSLHEQYF; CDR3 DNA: TGTGCCAGCAGTGACTCGGTGGGACAAAGCCTCCACGAGCAGTACTTC
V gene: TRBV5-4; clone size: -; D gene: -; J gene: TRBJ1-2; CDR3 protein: CASTPRKTGHGYTF; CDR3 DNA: TGTGCCAGCACCCCAAGAAAGACTGGTCATGGCTACACCTTC
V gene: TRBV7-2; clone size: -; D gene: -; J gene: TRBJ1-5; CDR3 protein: CASSLTFGNQPQHF; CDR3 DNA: TGTGCCAGCAGCTTAACTTTTGGCAATCAGCCCCAGCATTTT
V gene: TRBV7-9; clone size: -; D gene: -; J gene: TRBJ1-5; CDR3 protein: CASSLFRGSNQPQHF; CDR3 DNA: TGTGCCAGCAGTCTCTTTCGGGGTAGCAATCAGCCCCAGCATTTT
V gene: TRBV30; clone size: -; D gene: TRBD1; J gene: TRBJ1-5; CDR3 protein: CAWTTGHGQPQHF; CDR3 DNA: TGTGCCTGGACGACAGGGCACGGTCAGCCCCAGCATTTT
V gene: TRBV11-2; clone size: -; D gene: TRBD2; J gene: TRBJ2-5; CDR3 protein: CASSRLAGGWQETQYF; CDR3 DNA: TGTGCCAGCAGCCGACTAGCGGGGGGGTGGCAAGAGACCCAGTACTTC
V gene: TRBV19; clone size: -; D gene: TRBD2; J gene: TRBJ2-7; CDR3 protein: CASSITSGGDEQYF; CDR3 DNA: TGTGCCAGTAGTATAACCAGCGGGGGGGACGAGCAGTACTTC
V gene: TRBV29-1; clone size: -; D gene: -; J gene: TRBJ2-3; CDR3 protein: CSLQTQRSPDTQYF; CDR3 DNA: TGCAGCCTCCAGACACAACGATCCCCCGATACGCAGTATTTT
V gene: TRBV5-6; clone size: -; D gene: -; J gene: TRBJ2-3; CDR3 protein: CASSWRGGTDTQYF; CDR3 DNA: TGTGCCAGCAGCTGGCGTGGAGGCACAGATACGCAGTATTTT
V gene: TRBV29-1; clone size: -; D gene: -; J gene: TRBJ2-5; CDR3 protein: CSVDLIPETQYF; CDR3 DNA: TGCAGCGTTGATTTAATCCCAGAGACCCAGTACTTC
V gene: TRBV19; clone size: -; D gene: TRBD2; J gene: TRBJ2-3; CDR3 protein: CASNRLAGGRDTQYF; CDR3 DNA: TGTGCCAGTAACAGACTAGCGGGGGGTCGGGATACGCAGTATTTT
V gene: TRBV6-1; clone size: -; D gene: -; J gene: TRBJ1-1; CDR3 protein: CASSEYWGGTEAFF; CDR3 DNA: TGTGCCAGCAGTGAATACTGGGGGGGCACTGAAGCTTTCTTT
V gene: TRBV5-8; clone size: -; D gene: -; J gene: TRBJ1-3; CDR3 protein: CASRLRFSGNTIYF; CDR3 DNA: TGTGCCAGCAGGCTGAGGTTCTCTGGAAACACCATATATTTT
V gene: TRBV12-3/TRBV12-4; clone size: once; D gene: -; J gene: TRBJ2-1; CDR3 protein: CASSPSREQFF; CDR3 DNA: TGTGCCAGCAGTCCGAGCCGAGAGCAGTTCTTC
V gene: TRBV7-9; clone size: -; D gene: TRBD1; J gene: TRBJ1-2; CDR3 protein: CASSFGDRNYGYTF; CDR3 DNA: TGTGCCAGCAGCTTCGGGGACAGAAACTATGGCTACACCTTC
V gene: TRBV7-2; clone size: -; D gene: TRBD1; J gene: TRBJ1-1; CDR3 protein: CASSLSTGVFRNTEAFF; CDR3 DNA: TGTGCCAGCAGCTTAAGTACAGGGGTTTTCAGGAACACTGAAGCTTTCTTT
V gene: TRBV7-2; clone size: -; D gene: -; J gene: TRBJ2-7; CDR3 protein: CASSKVVTERSYEQYF; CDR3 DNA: TGTGCCAGCAGCAAGGTCGTCACAGAGAGATCCTACGAGCAGTACTTC
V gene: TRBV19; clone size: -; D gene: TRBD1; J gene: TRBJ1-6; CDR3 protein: CASSMPQGRGSPLHF; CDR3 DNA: TGTGCCAGTAGTATGCCACAGGGGAGAGGTTCACCCCTCCACTTT
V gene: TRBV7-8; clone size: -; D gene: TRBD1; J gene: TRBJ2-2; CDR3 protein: CASRSTGIETGELFF; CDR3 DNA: TGTGCCAGCAGATCGACAGGGATTGAGACCGGGGAGCTGTTTTTT